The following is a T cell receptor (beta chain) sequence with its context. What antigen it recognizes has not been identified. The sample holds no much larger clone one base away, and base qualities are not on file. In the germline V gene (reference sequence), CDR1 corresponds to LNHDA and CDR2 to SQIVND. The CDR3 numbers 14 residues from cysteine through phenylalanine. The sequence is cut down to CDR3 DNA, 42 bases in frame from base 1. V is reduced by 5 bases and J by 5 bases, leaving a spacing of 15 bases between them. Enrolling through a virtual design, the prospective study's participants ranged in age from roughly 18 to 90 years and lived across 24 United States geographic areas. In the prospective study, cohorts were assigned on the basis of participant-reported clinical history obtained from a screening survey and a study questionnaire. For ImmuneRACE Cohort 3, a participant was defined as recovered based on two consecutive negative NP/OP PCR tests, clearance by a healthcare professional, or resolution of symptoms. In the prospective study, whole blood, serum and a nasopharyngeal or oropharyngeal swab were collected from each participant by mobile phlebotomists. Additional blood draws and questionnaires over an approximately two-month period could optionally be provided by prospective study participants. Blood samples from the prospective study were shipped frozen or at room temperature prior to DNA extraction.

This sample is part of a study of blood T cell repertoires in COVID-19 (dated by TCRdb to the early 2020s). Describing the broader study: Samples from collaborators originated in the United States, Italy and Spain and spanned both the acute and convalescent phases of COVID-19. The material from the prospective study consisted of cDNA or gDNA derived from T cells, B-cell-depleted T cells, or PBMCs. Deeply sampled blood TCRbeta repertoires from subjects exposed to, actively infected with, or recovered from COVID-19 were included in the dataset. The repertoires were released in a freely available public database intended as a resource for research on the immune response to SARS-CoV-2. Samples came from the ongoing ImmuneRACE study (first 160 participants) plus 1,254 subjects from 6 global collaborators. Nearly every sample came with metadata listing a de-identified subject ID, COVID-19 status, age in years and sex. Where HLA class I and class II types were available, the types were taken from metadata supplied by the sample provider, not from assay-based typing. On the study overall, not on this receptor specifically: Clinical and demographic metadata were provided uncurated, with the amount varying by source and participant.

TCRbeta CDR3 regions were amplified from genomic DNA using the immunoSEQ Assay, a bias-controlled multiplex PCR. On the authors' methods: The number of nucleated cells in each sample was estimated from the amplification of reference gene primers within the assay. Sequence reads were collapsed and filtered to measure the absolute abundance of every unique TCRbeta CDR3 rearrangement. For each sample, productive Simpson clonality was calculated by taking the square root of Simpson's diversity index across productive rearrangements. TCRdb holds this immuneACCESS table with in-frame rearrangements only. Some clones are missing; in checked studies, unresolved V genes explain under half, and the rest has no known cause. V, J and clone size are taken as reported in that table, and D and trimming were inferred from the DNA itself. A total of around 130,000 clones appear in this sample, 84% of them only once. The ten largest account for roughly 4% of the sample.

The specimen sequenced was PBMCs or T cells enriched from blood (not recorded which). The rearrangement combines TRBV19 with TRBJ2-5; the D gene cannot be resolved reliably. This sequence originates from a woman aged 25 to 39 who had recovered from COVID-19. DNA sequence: TGTGCCAGTAGTGCGAAAACAGTAAGGGAGACCCAGTACTTC. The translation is CASSAKTVRETQYF.